The T cell receptor beta chain described here comes from a study of OX40 agonist ivuxolimab in advanced cancers. This clone appeared a single time. Germline-derived CDR1 and CDR2 are SGHTA and FQGNSA. V trimming: 6 bases; J trimming: 10 bases; junction bases outside the gene matches: 12. The CDR3 covers 15 residues. TCRdb keeps only in-frame clones here, not all; method: immunoSEQ multiplex PCR. The sample includes approximately 72,000 clones, over 80% of them seen just once. The chain links TRBV7-2 to TRBJ2-1; TRBD2 aligns across 10 bases. The sequence came from an adult with an advanced solid tumor such as melanoma, head and neck, liver or kidney cancer. The sample consisted of CD4+ or CD8+ T cells sorted from blood, taken in a trial of the OX40 agonist ivuxolimab. As DNA, the CDR3 is TGTGCCAGCAGTCTGACTAGCGGGTCTTGGGGAGAGCAGTTCTTC. Amino acids: CASSLTSGSWGEQFF.